The 17 T cell receptor beta chains in this list originate from one sample, sequenced in a study of blood T cell repertoires in COVID-19 (dated by TCRdb to the early 2020s). The method behind the library was the immunoSEQ multiplex PCR assay. Imported from immuneACCESS, the table was reduced by TCRdb to in-frame sequences with V and J called. These copies leave out some clones; in studies compared against another copy, an unresolved V gene accounts for under half, and the cause of the remainder is not known. The sample records around 120,000 clones, about nine tenths of which are singletons. Of the sample, 7.7% falls within the top ten clones. The sequenced sample consisted of peripheral blood. Source of these receptors: a human donor in a cohort sampled during active COVID-19.

This rearrangement joins TRBV7-2 to TRBJ1-1; possibly TRBD1 for D (6 bases). CDR1 and CDR2 (germline): SGHTA, FQGNSA. The CDR3 extends over 12 amino acids. V lost 5 bases and J 5 bases, leaving 9 bases between the germline ends. CDR3 sequence: CASSRRGTEAFF. As DNA, the CDR3 is TGTGCCAGCAGCCGTAGGGGGACTGAAGCTTTCTTT.

Here the CDR3 DNA reads TGTGCCTCAGCGGGACTTAGGCTGGGGGCCCAGTACTTC. Protein product: CASAGLRLGAQYF. The rearrangement joins TRBV6-5 to TRBJ2-5, with 7 bases aligning to TRBD2. Germline lookup yields CDR1 MNHEY and CDR2 SVGAGI. The CDR3 has 13 residues. Losses at the gene ends were 11 bases for V and 9 bases for J; bases not matched to a gene: 15.

The genes are TRBV6-6 and TRBJ1-1; tentative D call: TRBD1 (5 bases). Germline V CDR1 and CDR2: MNHNY, SVGAGI (reference sequence). V gave up 8 bases and J gave up 5 bases, with 12 bases separating them. This CDR3 spans 12 amino acids. The CDR3 DNA reads as TGTGCCAGCGACTGGGGGGAAACTGAAGCTTTCTTT. Translating it yields CASDWGETEAFF.

The rearrangement uses TRBV3-1 (or the pseudogene TRBV3-2) and TRBJ2-3, with D unresolved. V was trimmed by 1 base and J by 5 bases, leaving 10 bases between them. Germline V gives CDR1 LGHDT, CDR2 YNNKEL (reference sequence). The CDR3 sequence is 14 residues long. The CDR3 sequence is CASSQASRRDTQYF. CDR3 DNA sequence: TGTGCCAGCAGCCAAGCGTCTAGAAGAGATACGCAGTATTTT.

This sequence joins TRBV19 and TRBJ1-2, with 10 bases aligning to TRBD1. The CDR3 runs 14 residues. V gave up 7 bases and J gave up 3 bases; unmatched junction bases: 5. CDR1 is LNHDA and CDR2 is SQIVND in the germline V gene (reference sequence). The CDR3 DNA follows: TGTGCCAGTATTAGGGACAGGGGCGACTATGGCTACACCTTC. Its translation: CASIRDRGDYGYTF.

The V gene is TRBV5-5, the J gene TRBJ1-2; 7 positions match TRBD1. The germline V gene has CDR1 SGHKS and CDR2 YYEKEE (reference sequence). With V trimmed by 0 bases and J by 4 bases, 3 bases remained unmatched. CDR3 length: 14 amino acids. In DNA form, the CDR3 reads TGTGCCAGCAGCTTGGCAGGACAGGCCTATGGCTACACCTTC. This encodes CASSLAGQAYGYTF.

The V call is TRBV28, the J call TRBJ2-1, with D uncertain. Trimming took off 6 bases at V and 4 bases at J, with 10 bases between the two ends. This CDR3 has 13 amino acids. The V gene's germline CDR1 is MDHEN and CDR2 SYDVKM. CDR3 nucleotide sequence: TGTGCCAGCAGGAGATCTGCGTACAATGAGCAGTTCTTC. It specifies CASRRSAYNEQFF.

The V gene is TRBV7-7, the J gene TRBJ2-5, with D perhaps TRBD1 (5 bases). Germline V gives CDR1 SSHAT, CDR2 FNYEAQ (reference sequence). CDR3 length equals 14 residues. V lost 3 bases and J 4 bases, leaving 12 bases between the germline ends. The CDR3 region is CASSFLGVGETQYF. DNA of the CDR3: TGTGCCAGCAGCTTCCTAGGGGTGGGAGAGACCCAGTACTTC.

The chain combines TRBV21-1 with TRBJ2-3; the tabulated D call, TRBD2, remains unverified against the DNA. TRBV21-1 corresponds to a pseudogene. CDR3 size: 19 residues. CDR3 in DNA: TGTGCCAGCAGCAAAGTTAATATAACTAGCGGGGGAAGTGGGTATACGCAGTATTTT. Encoded protein: CASSKVNITSGGSGYTQYF.

The chain has TRBV5-1 and TRBJ2-7; 8 nucleotides agree with TRBD1. Germline CDR1 and CDR2: SGHRS and YFSETQ. The CDR3 is 14 residues long. V dropped 0 bases and J dropped 5; count of bases not matched to a gene: 4. The CDR3 region has the DNA TGCGCCAGCAGCTTGGCGACAGGGGATAACGAGCAGTACTTC. It encodes CASSLATGDNEQYF.

The genes are TRBV3-1 (or the pseudogene TRBV3-2) and TRBJ2-5; possibly TRBD2 for D (5 bases). This CDR3 has 12 amino acids. V was shortened by 1 base and J by 5 bases, with 5 bases between the two germline ends. Germline-derived CDR1 and CDR2 are LGHDT and YNNKEL (reference sequence). The CDR3, as DNA: TGTGCCAGCAGCCAAGCGGGGGAGACCCAGTACTTC. The encoded protein is CASSQAGETQYF.

V is TRBV28 and J is TRBJ2-3; 8 bases fit TRBD2. The CDR3 length is 17 residues. Germline assignment: CDR1 MDHEN and CDR2 SYDVKM. V lost 4 bases, J lost 6 bases, and 15 bases stayed unmatched. The CDR3 nucleotides are TGTGCCAGCAGTTCCCTCGGGACTAGTCGGAGGTGGGATACGCAGTATTTT. Translated: CASSSLGTSRRWDTQYF.

V and J are TRBV29-1 and TRBJ1-2; 7 positions agree with TRBD1. Germline V lookup: CDR1 SQVTM, CDR2 ANQGSEA. CDR3 size: 13 residues. After removal of 5 bases from V and 4 bases from J, the junction contained 7 bases not matched to a gene. As DNA, the CDR3 is TGCAGCGTTATGGCAGGGGGTCCCTATGGCTACACCTTC. Amino acid sequence: CSVMAGGPYGYTF. The complete variable domain, with remaining parts taken from reference TRBV29-1 and TRBJ1-2, reads SAVISQKPSRDICQRGTSLTIQCQVDSQVTMMFWYRQQPGQSLTLIATANQGSEATYESGFVIDKFPISRPNLTFSTLTVSNMSPEDSSIYLCSVMAGGPYGYTFGSGTRLTVV.

The rearrangement uses TRBV29-1 and TRBJ1-2, with D tentatively TRBD1 (6 bases). Germline V gene data show CDR1 as SQVTM and CDR2 as ANQGSEA. V shed 4 bases and J shed 1 base, with 10 bases lying between them. The length of the CDR3 is 13 residues. The chain's CDR3 is CSVGRTDNYGYTF. The DNA for the CDR3 is TGCAGCGTTGGCCGGACAGATAACTATGGCTACACCTTC.

This clone was seen only once. The CDR3 region is CAFYSRDKIKQETQYF. The CDR3 bases are TGTGCCTTCTACTCCCGGGACAAAATAAAGCAAGAGACCCAGTACTTC. The chain uses TRBV27 and TRBJ2-5; D perhaps matches TRBD1 (6 bases). This CDR3 comprises 16 residues. The germline V gene encodes CDR1 MNHEY and CDR2 SMNVEV (reference sequence). Trimming stripped 11 bases from V and 2 bases from J, with 24 bases between.

This sequence joins TRBV18 and TRBJ1-1; 7 nucleotides line up with TRBD1. Germline V gene sequence: CDR1 KGHSH, CDR2 LQKENI. V lost 1 base and J lost 8; bases outside the gene matches: 4. There are 13 residues in the CDR3. The chain's CDR3 is CASSPLSTGEAFF. The DNA of the CDR3 is TGTGCCAGCTCACCACTTTCGACAGGGGAAGCTTTCTTT.

V usage is TRBV18 and J usage is TRBJ2-5; 7 bases align to TRBD1. This CDR3 comprises 14 residues. Germline-derived CDR1 and CDR2 are KGHSH and LQKENI. J lost 2 bases, V lost 2 bases, and 2 bases had no gene match. The CDR3 region is CASSPSGGQETQYF. As DNA, the CDR3 is TGTGCCAGCTCACCATCAGGGGGACAAGAGACCCAGTACTTC.